The clone carrying this TCR beta chain was seen only once. What it recognizes is unknown. This sample was taken from a study of beta chain features in type 1 diabetes. Study-level points and caveats: For type 1 diabetes patients, VDJ junctions showed fewer insertions and more deletions. HLA influence on TCRB rearrangement stayed unresolved here. Cells expressing TCR highly could be over-represented by cDNA sequencing.

Expressed TCRB transcripts were sequenced after all isolated RNA was converted to cDNA. Some clones are missing from TCRdb's copy, which holds only in-frame ones; the method was immunoSEQ multiplex PCR. The data contain hundreds of thousands of clones, approximately 30% of them seen just once; the ten biggest clones take up around 0.065%. Germline CDR1 reads ENHRY; CDR2 reads SYGVKD. V dropped 6 bases and J dropped 0; count of bases not matched to a gene: 14. The CDR3 is 19 residues long. The chain combines TRBV10-3 with TRBJ2-6; 7 nucleotides agree with TRBD2. Sequencing was done on a sample of naive CD4+ T cells from blood. The TCR comes from a man aged 18 to 29 in good health. The CDR3 region has the DNA TGTGCCATCAGCCCCAGGGAGGGTGCGTTTGGCTCTGGGGCCAACGTCCTGACTTTC. Protein: CAISPREGAFGSGANVLTF.